Sequencing of this T cell receptor (beta chain) was carried out in a study of regulatory T cells in long-lasting Graves disease. Time point specified: newly diagnosed GD, antithyroid drugs for less than 3 months. From RNA extracted from PBMCs, the TCR library was made. This clonotype appeared a few times. Arm-PCR of CDR3 regions and iRepertoire HTBI primers were used to build TCR beta libraries. TCRdb independently ran MiXCR on the multiplex PCR reads; one entry per CDR3 protein. The sample gives 350,000 to 500,000 distinct CDR3 sequences, 15% to 20% of which show up once; approximately 22% is in the top ten. V shed 1 base, J shed 0 bases, and the junction held 6 bases outside the gene matches. The CDR3 is 18 amino acids. CDR1 is SGHTA, CDR2 FQGNSA, per germline. The same sample was also studied in work on T cells in Graves' hyperthyroidism and ophthalmopathy.

The V and J genes are TRBV7-2 and TRBJ2-3, with 11 bases that match TRBD2. The specimen comprised peripheral blood mononuclear cells (PBMCs), sampled at new diagnosis, from a patient treated with antithyroid drugs. The TCR comes from a young woman with Graves disease. DNA for the CDR3: TGTGCCAGCAGCTTAGACGGGACTAGCGGTACTAGCACAGATACGCAGTATTTT. It codes for CASSLDGTSGTSTDTQYF.